This TCR beta chain is from a study of vaccination and CD4 T cells after COVID-19. About this clonotype: Its antigen remains unidentified.

Sequenced with the Oncomine TCR Beta short-read assay was DNA taken from cultured CD4+ T cells. MiXCR, applied by TCRdb to the PCR reads, yields one record per CDR3 protein. The table has about 14,000 distinct CDR3 sequences, 25% to 35% seen once; the top ten hold more than 7.5%. Germline V gene lookup returns CDR1 SGHNT and CDR2 YYREEE (reference sequence). This CDR3 comprises 15 residues. Trimming removed 2 bases at V and 4 bases at J, with 16 bases between. Indicated treatment: approximately nine-day PBMC culture with coronavirus spike peptide pools or control peptides (ViraFEST assay). Under the ViraFEST approach, antigen-specific T cells were expanded with peptide pools and TCRs subsequently sequenced. Positive PCR tests dated from March to December 2020, predating US Alpha, Beta and Delta variants.

This TCR came from a human donor who had recovered from COVID-19. This sequence joins TRBV5-4 and TRBJ2-7, with unresolved D. Specimen: CD4+ T cells from blood, cultured in vitro. The CDR3 sequence: CASSFQPPSLYEQYF. As DNA, the CDR3 is TGTGCCAGCAGCTTTCAACCCCCGTCACTTTACGAGCAGTACTTC.